The 19 T cell receptor beta chains reported below all come from one sample, sequenced in a study of human T cells and chemical hapten exposure (dated by TCRdb to about 2021). Library prep was done by RACE. Instrument on record: NextSeq 500. In-frame beta chains were kept once TCRdb had trimmed the public reads at Q25 with fastp and called clones with MiXCR. Every entry covers one CDR3 protein and lists the most common genes and DNA from its rows. This sample is represented by 35,000 or so distinct CDR3 sequences; approximately 6.3% of them were singletons. Around 10% of the sample rests with the top ten. Interpreted using the paper, the time point label stands for: patch test 1, 2 weeks after DPC sensitization. The treatment or condition label for this specimen denotes: therapeutic diphenylcyclopropenone sensitization with weekly scalp DPC. Total RNA was extracted from unfractionated whole blood collected in Tempus Blood RNA tubes.

Material: whole blood, obtained in connection with sensitization to the hapten diphenylcyclopropenone (DPC). These receptor sequences come from a woman in her 30s with alopecia areata. Some clones in this sample may be carry-over from other donors' samples.

V is TRBV2 and J is TRBJ2-1; D might be TRBD1 (5 bases). The CDR3 is 14 residues long. Per the germline V gene, CDR1 is SNHLY and CDR2 is FYNNEI. V was shortened by 1 base and J by 1 base, with 5 bases between the two germline ends. DNA of the CDR3: TGTGCCAGCAGTGAAGGGACATCCTACAATGAGCAGTTCTTC. Amino acids: CASSEGTSYNEQFF.

DNA of the CDR3: TGCAGCGTTCTTGCTGCGGGGGGGACCCCAGATACGCAGTATTTT. This encodes CSVLAAGGTPDTQYF. The chain has TRBV29-1 and TRBJ2-3; 9 bases are a match to TRBD2. This CDR3 has 15 residues. The germline V gene encodes CDR1 SQVTM and CDR2 ANQGSEA. V gave up 5 bases and J gave up 4 bases; unmatched junction bases: 10.

This clonotype was observed a few times. The rearrangement joins TRBV4-3 to TRBJ2-3; unclear D gene. The CDR3 sequence is 15 residues long. The V end was cut by 1 base, the J end by 0 bases, with 8 bases between. The germline V gene encodes CDR1 LGHNA and CDR2 YSLEER. This chain's CDR3 is CASSQGPASTDTQYF. The DNA for the CDR3 is TGCGCCAGCAGCCAAGGGCCGGCTAGCACAGATACGCAGTATTTT.

This chain uses TRBV28 with TRBJ2-7; D is uncertain. The germline gives CDR1 MDHEN, CDR2 SYDVKM. Trimming pared 7 bases from V and 0 bases from J, leaving 7 bases between. This CDR3 has 12 amino acids. In DNA, the CDR3 is TGTGCCAGCACCTCGAGCTCCTACGAGCAGTACTTC. It codes for CASTSSSYEQYF.

Ten or more counts support this clonotype. The chain recombines TRBV12-3 or TRBV12-4 with TRBJ1-6; D gene ambiguous. The CDR3 consists of 12 residues. Trimming shortened V by 6 bases and J by 7 bases, and 7 bases separated the two germline ends. CDR3 protein: CASRTGNSPLHF. In nucleotides, the CDR3 is TGTGCCAGCAGGACCGGGAATTCACCCCTCCACTTT.

This clonotype showed up many times. The DNA for the CDR3 is TGCAGTGCTGGGACAGGGGGCTATCAGCCCCAGCATTTT. It encodes CSAGTGGYQPQHF. The chain combines TRBV20-1 with TRBJ1-5; 12 nucleotides line up with TRBD1. After removal of 5 bases from V and 5 bases from J, the junction contained 1 base not matched to a gene. CDR1 and CDR2 from the germline V gene are DFQATT and SNEGSKA (reference sequence). The CDR3 covers 13 residues.

Many counts were recorded for this clonotype. This chain joins TRBV24-1 and TRBJ2-3; no reliable D call. The CDR3 spans 14 residues. Trimming took off 1 base at V and 0 bases at J, with 4 bases between the two ends. Germline lookup yields CDR1 KGHDR and CDR2 SFDVKD. The CDR3: CATSDFSSTDTQYF. CDR3 in DNA: TGTGCCACCAGTGATTTCAGCAGCACAGATACGCAGTATTTT.

This clonotype was recorded a few times. The chain is built from TRBV19 and TRBJ2-7; D might be TRBD1 or TRBD2, each matching 5 bases. CDR1 is LNHDA, CDR2 SQIVND, per germline (reference sequence). V was cut by 10 bases and J by 2 bases, with 15 bases left in between. The CDR3 is 13 residues long. The CDR3 is CATGTGTTYEQYF. Written as DNA, the CDR3 is TGTGCCACCGGGACGGGCACTACCTACGAGCAGTACTTC.

The V call is TRBV7-2, the J call TRBJ1-4; 7 bases agree with TRBD1. Germline trimming cut 3 bases from V and 8 bases from J; bases unmatched to any gene: 3. Germline loops: CDR1 SGHTA, CDR2 FQGNSA. The CDR3 spans 13 residues. The CDR3 coding sequence is TGTGCCAGCAGCTTTACAGGGGCGGAAAAACTGTTTTTT. Protein sequence: CASSFTGAEKLFF.

This clonotype showed up just a few times. The chain recombines TRBV2 with TRBJ2-2; D is unresolved. The V gene lost 8 bases and the J gene lost 1 base, with 8 bases spanning the gap. Per germline, CDR1 SNHLY and CDR2 FYNNEI. The CDR3 runs to 13 residues. The CDR3 region is CASLPQNTGELFF. In DNA form, the CDR3 reads TGTGCCAGCCTCCCCCAGAACACCGGGGAGCTGTTTTTT.

CDR3 residues: CASSYSPGGILNEQFF. In DNA form, the CDR3 reads TGTGCCAGCAGTTACTCGCCGGGGGGGATATTGAATGAGCAGTTCTTC. The rearrangement joins TRBV6-2 or TRBV6-3 to TRBJ2-1, with 8 bases aligning to TRBD2. Trimming removed 0 bases from V and 7 bases from J; junction bases left unmatched: 8. The CDR3 runs to 16 residues. The germline V gene has CDR1 MNHEY and CDR2 SVGEGT.

This clonotype was detected many times. This chain uses TRBV12-3 or TRBV12-4 with TRBJ1-1, with D perhaps matching TRBD1 (6 bases). The CDR3 consists of 12 residues. V lost 6 bases and J lost 8, with 13 bases in between. This chain's CDR3 is CASSRDRPEAFF. The DNA of the CDR3 is TGTGCCAGCAGCCGAGACAGGCCCGAAGCTTTCTTT.

Only a few counts were recorded for this clonotype. The rearrangement uses TRBV5-5 and TRBJ2-1; the match to TRBD2 covers 9 bases. With 4 bases clipped from V and 9 bases from J, the junction kept 5 bases outside the gene matches. The CDR3 runs to 13 residues. CDR1 SGHKS and CDR2 YYEKEE come from the germline V gene (reference sequence). The CDR3 spells CASSGGGAGEQFF. DNA for the CDR3: TGTGCCAGCAGCGGCGGGGGGGCCGGTGAGCAGTTCTTC.

This clonotype was seen many times. The V and J genes are TRBV2 and TRBJ1-5; no clear D gene. The CDR3 consists of 15 residues. Germline values: CDR1 SNHLY, CDR2 FYNNEI. V lost 4 bases and J 1 base, leaving 11 bases between the germline ends. As DNA, the CDR3 is TGTGCCAGCAGTGCGGTGCTGCAAAGCAATCAGCCCCAGCATTTT. It is translated as CASSAVLQSNQPQHF.

A few counts support this clonotype. The chain joins TRBV12-3 or TRBV12-4 to TRBJ2-3; perhaps D is TRBD1 or TRBD2 (5 bases each). The length of the CDR3 is 15 residues. Trimming left V 4 bases short and J 3 bases short, with 14 bases between. CDR3 loop: CASSSRGDGTDTQYF. CDR3 nucleotides: TGTGCCAGCAGTTCCAGAGGGGATGGAACAGATACGCAGTATTTT.

This clonotype was seen at least ten times. The gene calls are TRBV20-1 and TRBJ1-1, with TRBD1 identical over 10 bases. The CDR3 is 16 amino acids. Germline-derived CDR1 and CDR2 are DFQATT and SNEGSKA (reference sequence). Unmatched junction bases numbered 4, after V lost 0 bases and J lost 0 bases. Written as DNA, the CDR3 is TGCAGTGCTAGAGATTTGGGACAGGGGATGAACACTGAAGCTTTCTTT. It specifies CSARDLGQGMNTEAFF.

In this sample, this clonotype turned up a few times. V usage is TRBV15 and J usage is TRBJ1-5; D is ambiguous. V was shortened by 0 bases and J by 4 bases, with 10 bases between the two germline ends. Germline lookup yields CDR1 LNHNV and CDR2 YYDKDF (reference sequence). This CDR3 has 15 amino acids. Here the CDR3 DNA reads TGTGCCACCAGCAGAGATCTAAGAGGGAATCAGCCCCAGCATTTT. Protein sequence: CATSRDLRGNQPQHF.

In its sample, this clonotype was seen a few times. The chain uses TRBV12-3 or TRBV12-4 and TRBJ1-2; D perhaps matches TRBD1 (5 bases). The CDR3 sequence is 13 residues long. V lost 1 base to trimming and J lost 8 bases, with 11 bases between them. CDR3 coding DNA: TGTGCCAGCAGTTTAGGTGGGGCAGACGGCTACACCTTC. Protein product: CASSLGGADGYTF.

Only a few counts were recorded for this clonotype. This chain connects TRBV9 to TRBJ2-5; no clear D gene. CDR3 size: 14 residues. The germline gives CDR1 SGDLS, CDR2 YYNGEE. The V and J ends lost 0 bases and 1 base respectively, with 7 bases between them. The CDR3 here is CASSVAPGQETQYF. CDR3 DNA sequence: TGTGCCAGCAGCGTAGCACCGGGCCAAGAGACCCAGTACTTC.